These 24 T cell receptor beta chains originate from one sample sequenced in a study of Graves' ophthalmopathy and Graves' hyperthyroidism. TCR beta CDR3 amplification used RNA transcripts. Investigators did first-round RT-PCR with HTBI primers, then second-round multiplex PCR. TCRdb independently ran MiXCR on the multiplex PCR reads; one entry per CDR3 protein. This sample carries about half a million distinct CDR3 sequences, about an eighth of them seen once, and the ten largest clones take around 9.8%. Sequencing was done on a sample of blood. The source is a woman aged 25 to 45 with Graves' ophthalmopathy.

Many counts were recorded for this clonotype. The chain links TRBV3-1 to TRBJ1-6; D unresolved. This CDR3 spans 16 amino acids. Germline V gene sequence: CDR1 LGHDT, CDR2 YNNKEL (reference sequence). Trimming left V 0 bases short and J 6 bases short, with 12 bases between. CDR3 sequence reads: CASSQERLGSNSPLHF. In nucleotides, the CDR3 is TGTGCCAGCAGCCAAGAGCGGTTAGGTTCTAATTCACCCCTCCACTTT.

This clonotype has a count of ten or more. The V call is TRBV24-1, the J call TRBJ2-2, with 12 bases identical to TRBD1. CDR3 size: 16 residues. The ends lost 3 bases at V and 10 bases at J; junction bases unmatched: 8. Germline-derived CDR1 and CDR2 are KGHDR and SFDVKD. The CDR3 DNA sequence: TGTGCCACCAGTGATCCGGGACAGGGGGCTGCCGAGGAGCTGTTTTTT. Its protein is CATSDPGQGAAEELFF.

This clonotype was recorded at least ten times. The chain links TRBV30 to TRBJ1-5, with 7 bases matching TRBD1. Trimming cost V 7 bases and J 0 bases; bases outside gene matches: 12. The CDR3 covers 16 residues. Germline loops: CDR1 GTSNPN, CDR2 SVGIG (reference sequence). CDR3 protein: CAYTQGGRGSNQPQHF. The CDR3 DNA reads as TGTGCCTACACCCAAGGGGGCCGGGGTAGCAATCAGCCCCAGCATTTT.

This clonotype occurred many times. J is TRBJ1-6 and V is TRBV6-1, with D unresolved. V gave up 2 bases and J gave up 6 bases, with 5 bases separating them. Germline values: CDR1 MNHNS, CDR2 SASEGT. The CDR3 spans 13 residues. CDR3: CASSELSNSPLHF. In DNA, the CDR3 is TGTGCCAGCAGTGAACTCTCTAATTCACCCCTCCACTTT.

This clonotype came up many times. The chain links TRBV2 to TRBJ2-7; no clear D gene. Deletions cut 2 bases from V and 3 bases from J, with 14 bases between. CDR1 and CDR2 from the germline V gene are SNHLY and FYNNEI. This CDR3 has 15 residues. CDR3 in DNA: TGTGCCAGCAGTGAATTGGCTTTTTTGGTCTACGAGCAGTACTTC. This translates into CASSELAFLVYEQYF.

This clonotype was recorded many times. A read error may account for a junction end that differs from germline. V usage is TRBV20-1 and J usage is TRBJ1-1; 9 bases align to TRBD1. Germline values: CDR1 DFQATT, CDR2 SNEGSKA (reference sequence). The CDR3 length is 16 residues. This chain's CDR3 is CSARTGQGYMNTEAFF. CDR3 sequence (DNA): TGCAGTGCTAGAACGGGACAGGGATACATGAACACTGAAGCCTTCTTT.

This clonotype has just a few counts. The CDR3 loop is CASSLVWTETQYF. As DNA, the CDR3 is TGTGCCAGCAGCTTAGTATGGACAGAGACCCAGTACTTC. This chain joins TRBV11-2 and TRBJ2-5, with D unresolved. Germline V gene data show CDR1 as SGHAT and CDR2 as FQNNGV. The CDR3 covers 13 residues. The ends were cut back, 1 base at V and 4 bases at J, with 7 bases in the middle.

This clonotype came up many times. CDR3 in DNA: TGCGCCAGCTCCCCTCGACTCCAAGCTTTCTTT. Amino acids: CASSPRLQAFF. V gene TRBV10-1 combines with J gene TRBJ1-1; D is uncertain. This CDR3 has 11 residues. Trimming cost V 8 bases and J 9 bases, with 13 bases left between them. Germline V gene lookup returns CDR1 WNHNN and CDR2 SYGVQD (reference sequence).

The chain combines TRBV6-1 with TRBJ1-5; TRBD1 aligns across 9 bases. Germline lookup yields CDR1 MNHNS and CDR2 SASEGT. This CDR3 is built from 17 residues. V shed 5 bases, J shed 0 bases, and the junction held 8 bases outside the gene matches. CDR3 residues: CASSKDRGIYSNQPQHF. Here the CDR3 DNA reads TGTGCCAGCAGTAAAGACAGGGGGATTTATAGCAATCAGCCCCAGCATTTT.

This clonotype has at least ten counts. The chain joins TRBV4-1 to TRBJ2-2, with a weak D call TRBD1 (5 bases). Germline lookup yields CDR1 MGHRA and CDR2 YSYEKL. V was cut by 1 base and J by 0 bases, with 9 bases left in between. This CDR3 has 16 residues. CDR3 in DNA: TGCGCCAGCAGCCAAGGTGGACAACCGAACACCGGGGAGCTGTTTTTT. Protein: CASSQGGQPNTGELFF.

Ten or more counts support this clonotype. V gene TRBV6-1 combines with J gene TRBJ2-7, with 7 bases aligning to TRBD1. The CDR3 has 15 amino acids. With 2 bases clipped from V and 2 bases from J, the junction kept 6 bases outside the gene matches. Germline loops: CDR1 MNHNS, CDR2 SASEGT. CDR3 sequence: CASSELHGTAYEQYF. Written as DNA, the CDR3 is TGTGCCAGCAGTGAACTACACGGGACAGCCTACGAGCAGTACTTC.

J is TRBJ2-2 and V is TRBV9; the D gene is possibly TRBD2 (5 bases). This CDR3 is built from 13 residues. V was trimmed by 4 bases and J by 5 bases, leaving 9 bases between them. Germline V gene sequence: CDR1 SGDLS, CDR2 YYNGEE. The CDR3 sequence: CASSRRRTGELFF. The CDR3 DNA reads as TGTGCCAGCAGCCGGCGGAGGACCGGGGAGCTGTTTTTT. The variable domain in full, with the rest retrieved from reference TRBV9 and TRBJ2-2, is DSGVTQTPKHLITATGQRVTLRCSPRSGDLSVYWYQQSLDQGLQFLIQYYNGEERAKGNILERFSAQQFPDLHSELNLSSLELGDSALYFCASSRRRTGELFFGEGSRLTVL.

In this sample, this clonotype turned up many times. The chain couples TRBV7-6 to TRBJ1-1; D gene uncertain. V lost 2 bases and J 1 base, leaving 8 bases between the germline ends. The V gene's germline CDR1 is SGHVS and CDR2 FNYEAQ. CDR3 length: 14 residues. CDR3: CASSLRGKNTEAFF. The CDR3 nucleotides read TGTGCCAGCAGCTTAAGAGGAAAGAACACTGAAGCTTTCTTT.

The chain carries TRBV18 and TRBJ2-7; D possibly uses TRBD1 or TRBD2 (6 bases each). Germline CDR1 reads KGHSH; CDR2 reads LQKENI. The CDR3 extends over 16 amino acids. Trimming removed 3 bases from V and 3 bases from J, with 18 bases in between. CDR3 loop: CASSPSRDKGGYEQYF. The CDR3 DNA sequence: TGTGCCAGCTCACCTTCCAGGGACAAGGGGGGCTACGAGCAGTACTTC.

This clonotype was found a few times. The CDR3 DNA follows: TGTGCCGCAGGGGGAGGGGGCACTGAAGCTTTCTTT. It specifies CAAGGGGTEAFF. The rearrangement uses TRBV10-3 and TRBJ1-1; TRBD1 matches at 7 bases. V shed 11 bases and J 4 bases; nucleotides not matched to a gene: 7. The CDR3 has 12 amino acids. Germline V gene data show CDR1 as ENHRY and CDR2 as SYGVKD.

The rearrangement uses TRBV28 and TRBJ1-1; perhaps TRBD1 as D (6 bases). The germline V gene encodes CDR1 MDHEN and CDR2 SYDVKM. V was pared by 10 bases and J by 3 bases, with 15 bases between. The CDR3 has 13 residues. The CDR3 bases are TGTGCCACCAGACAGGCGCTCCACACTGAAGCTTTCTTT. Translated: CATRQALHTEAFF.

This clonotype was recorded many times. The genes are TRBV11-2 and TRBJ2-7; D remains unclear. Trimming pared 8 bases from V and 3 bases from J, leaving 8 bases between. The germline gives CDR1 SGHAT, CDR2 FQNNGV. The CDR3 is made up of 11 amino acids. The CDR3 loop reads CASLQNYEQYF. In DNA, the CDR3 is TGTGCCAGCCTGCAAAACTACGAGCAGTACTTC.

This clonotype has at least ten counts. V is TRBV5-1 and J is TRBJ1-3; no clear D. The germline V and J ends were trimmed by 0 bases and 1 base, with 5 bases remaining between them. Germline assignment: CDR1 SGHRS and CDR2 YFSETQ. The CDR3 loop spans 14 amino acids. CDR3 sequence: CASSLGRSGNTIYF. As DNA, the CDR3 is TGCGCCAGCAGCTTGGGGCGGTCTGGAAACACCATATATTTT.

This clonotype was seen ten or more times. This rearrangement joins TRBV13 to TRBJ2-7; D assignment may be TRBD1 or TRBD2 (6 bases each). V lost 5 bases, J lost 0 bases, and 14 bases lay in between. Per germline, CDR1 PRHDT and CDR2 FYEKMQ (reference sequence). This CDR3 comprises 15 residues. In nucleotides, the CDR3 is TGTGCCAGCAGCCGAATAGGGGGGATCTCCTACGAGCAGTACTTC. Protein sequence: CASSRIGGISYEQYF.

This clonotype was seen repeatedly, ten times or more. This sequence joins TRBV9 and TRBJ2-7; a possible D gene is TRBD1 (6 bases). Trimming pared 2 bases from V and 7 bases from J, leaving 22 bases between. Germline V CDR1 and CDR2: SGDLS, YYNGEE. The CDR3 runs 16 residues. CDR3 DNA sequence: TGTGCCAGCAGCGTCCAGCTGAGGGCAGGGGTCGGGGAGCAGTACTTC. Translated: CASSVQLRAGVGEQYF. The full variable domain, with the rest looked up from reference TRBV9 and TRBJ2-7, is DSGVTQTPKHLITATGQRVTLRCSPRSGDLSVYWYQQSLDQGLQFLIQYYNGEERAKGNILERFSAQQFPDLHSELNLSSLELGDSALYFCASSVQLRAGVGEQYFGPGTRLTVT.

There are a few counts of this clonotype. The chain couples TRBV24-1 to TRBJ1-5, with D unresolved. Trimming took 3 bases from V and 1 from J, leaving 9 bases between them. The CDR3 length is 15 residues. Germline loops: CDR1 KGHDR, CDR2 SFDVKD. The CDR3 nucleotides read TGTGCCACCAGTGATGGCCAGCACAGCAATCAGCCCCAGCATTTT. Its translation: CATSDGQHSNQPQHF.

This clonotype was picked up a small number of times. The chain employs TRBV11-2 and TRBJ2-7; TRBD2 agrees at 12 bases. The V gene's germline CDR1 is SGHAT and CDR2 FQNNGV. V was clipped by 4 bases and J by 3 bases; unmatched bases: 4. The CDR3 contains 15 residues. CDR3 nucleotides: TGTGCCAGCAGCTGGACTAGCGGGGAGGTCTACGAGCAGTACTTC. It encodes CASSWTSGEVYEQYF.

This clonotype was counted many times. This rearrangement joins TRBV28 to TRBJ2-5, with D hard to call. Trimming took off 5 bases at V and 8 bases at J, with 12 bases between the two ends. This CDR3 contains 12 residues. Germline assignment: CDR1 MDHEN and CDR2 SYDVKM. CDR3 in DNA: TGTGCCAGCAGTCCAAACCTCTACACCCAGTACTTC. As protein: CASSPNLYTQYF.

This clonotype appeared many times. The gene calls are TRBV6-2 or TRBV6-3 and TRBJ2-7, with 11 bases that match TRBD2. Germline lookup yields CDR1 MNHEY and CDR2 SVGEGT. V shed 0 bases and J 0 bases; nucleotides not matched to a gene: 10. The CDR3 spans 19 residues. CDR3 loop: CASSYSTSGSLLSSYEQYF. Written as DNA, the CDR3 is TGTGCCAGCAGTTACTCAACTAGCGGGAGTCTCCTTAGCTCCTACGAGCAGTACTTC.